This T cell receptor (beta chain) was found in a study of memory CD4+ T cells and cytomegalovirus serostatus. On this clone itself: Its antigen is still unknown.

Germline V CDR1 and CDR2: MDHEN, SYDVKM. The J segment lost 6 bases and the V segment lost 5 bases, leaving 16 bases of the junction unmatched. The CDR3 contains 17 residues. The study, taken as a whole, reports: Of about 150 reported CMV TCRbeta sequences, 60 to 85 were found in memory CD4+ repertoires.

Single viable CD3+CD4+CD8-CD45RO+ cells were sorted as the memory CD4+ T cells. Serum IgG to CMV pp150, pp28, p38 and p52 defined serostatus. The assay was immunoSEQ multiplex PCR, and TCRdb's table has in-frame clones only and misses some. Among approximately 46,000 clones listed, around 74% were seen once. The sample consisted of memory CD4+ T cells from blood. The chain is built from TRBV28 and TRBJ1-5, with TRBD1 matching 7 bases. The source of this sequence is an adult in good health and CMV-seronegative. The CDR3 region is CASSPGQAEGYGQPQHF. The CDR3 nucleotides are TGTGCCAGCAGTCCCGGACAGGCAGAGGGATACGGTCAGCCCCAGCATTTT. Supplemented by reference TRBV28 and TRBJ1-5, the full variable domain reads DVKVTQSSRYLVKRTGEKVFLECVQDMDHENMFWYRQDPGLGLRLIYFSYDVKMKEKGDIPEGYSVSREKKERFSLILESASTNQTSMYLCASSPGQAEGYGQPQHFGDGTRLSIL.